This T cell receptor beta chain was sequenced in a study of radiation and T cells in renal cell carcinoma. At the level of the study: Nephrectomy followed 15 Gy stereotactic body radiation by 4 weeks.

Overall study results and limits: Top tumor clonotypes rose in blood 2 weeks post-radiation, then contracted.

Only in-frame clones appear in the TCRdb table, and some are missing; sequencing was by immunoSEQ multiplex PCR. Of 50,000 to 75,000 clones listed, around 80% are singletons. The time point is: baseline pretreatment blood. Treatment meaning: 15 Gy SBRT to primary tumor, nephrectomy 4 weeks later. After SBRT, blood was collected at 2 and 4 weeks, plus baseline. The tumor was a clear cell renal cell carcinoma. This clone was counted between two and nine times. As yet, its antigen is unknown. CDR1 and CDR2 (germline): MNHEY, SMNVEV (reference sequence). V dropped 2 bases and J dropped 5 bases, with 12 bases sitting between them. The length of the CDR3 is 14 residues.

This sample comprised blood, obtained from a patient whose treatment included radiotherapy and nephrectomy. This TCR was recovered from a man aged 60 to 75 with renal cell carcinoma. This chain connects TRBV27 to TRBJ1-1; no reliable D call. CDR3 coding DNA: TGTGCCAGCAGTTTAGAAGGAGGGATGACTGAAGCTTTCTTT. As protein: CASSLEGGMTEAFF.